This T cell receptor beta chain was found in a study of T-cell memory formation after mild COVID-19. Study-level findings and limits: Among CD4+ contracting clones, most were CM and EM, and CD8+ ones EMRA.

With regard to this clonotype: As yet, its antigen is unknown.

Each CDR3 protein is one row after TCRdb ran MiXCR on the 5' RACE reads. The table includes roughly 350,000 distinct CDR3 sequences, 12% to 15% detected once. Germline lookup yields CDR1 SGHRS and CDR2 YFSETQ. Between the trimmed V and J ends, which lost 5 bases and 5 bases, there was a span of 6 bases. The CDR3 covers 11 residues. Sequencing input: PBMCs or a T cell subset sorted from them (not recorded which). V gene TRBV5-1 combines with J gene TRBJ2-3; perhaps TRBD2 as D (5 bases). This TCR derives from a man aged 18-30 years who had mild COVID-19 (a few samples of this study predate the infection). Cell type and time point are not known. CDR3 in amino acids: CASRREDTQYF. The CDR3 DNA is TGCGCCAGCAGGAGGGAAGATACGCAGTATTTT. The full variable domain, in which reference TRBV5-1 and TRBJ2-3 provide the parts outside the CDR3, is KAGVTQTPRYLIKTRGQQVTLSCSPISGHRSVSWYQQTPGQGLQFLFEYFSETQRNKGNFPGRFSGRQFSNSRSEMNVSTLELGDSALYLCASRREDTQYFGPGTRLTVL.